A single sample gave rise to the 29 T cell receptor beta chains below, sequenced in a study of blood T cells in healthy people across ages. With a J-beta primer mix and a sample-barcoded 5' primer, a second PCR ran about 7 to 12 cycles. MiXCR was run by TCRdb on the 5' RACE reads, yielding one entry per CDR3 protein. The top ten hold more than 4% of the sample, which has 1,500,000 or so distinct CDR3 sequences, approximately 43% seen once. Material: blood. The receptors stem from a woman aged 18-29 years in good health.

This chain joins TRBV6-6 and TRBJ2-1; the D call may be TRBD1 or TRBD2 (5 bases each). CDR1 and CDR2 (germline): MNHNY, SVGAGI (reference sequence). The CDR3 runs 15 residues. The V gene lost 8 bases and the J gene lost 6 bases, with 20 bases spanning the gap. CDR3 loop: CASSFGTLRSNEQFF. CDR3 sequence (DNA): TGTGCCAGCTCCTTCGGGACCCTTAGGTCCAATGAGCAGTTCTTC.

The genes are TRBV7-2 and TRBJ2-3; D not resolved. CDR3 size: 17 residues. V dropped 0 bases and J dropped 0 bases, with 13 bases sitting between them. Germline V CDR1 and CDR2: SGHTA, FQGNSA. CDR3 nucleotides: TGTGCCAGCAGCTTAGCCGGAGCAGTATCGAGCACAGATACGCAGTATTTT. Translated, it gives CASSLAGAVSSTDTQYF.

The rearrangement joins TRBV6-1 to TRBJ2-7; weak D call: TRBD2 (7 bases). The CDR3 totals 15 residues. V was cut by 0 bases and J by 2 bases, with 11 bases left in between. Germline V gene lookup returns CDR1 MNHNS and CDR2 SASEGT. The CDR3 spells CASSEAGGGAYEQYF. CDR3 coding DNA: TGTGCCAGCAGTGAAGCGGGCGGGGGCGCCTACGAGCAGTACTTC.

The V and J genes are TRBV30 and TRBJ1-6; D unclear. This CDR3 has 13 amino acids. Germline values: CDR1 GTSNPN, CDR2 SVGIG (reference sequence). V shed 2 bases and J shed 11 bases, with 13 bases lying between them. Here the CDR3 reads CAWSRGVYAPLHF. CDR3 in DNA: TGTGCCTGGAGTCGAGGAGTGTATGCACCCCTCCACTTT.

The chain joins TRBV9 to TRBJ1-1; no firm D call. This CDR3 has 15 residues. CDR1 and CDR2 from the germline V gene are SGDLS and YYNGEE. V was cut by 3 bases and J by 0 bases, with 12 bases left in between. CDR3 protein: CASSGNPVMNTEAFF. The CDR3 nucleotides are TGTGCCAGCAGCGGAAACCCAGTTATGAACACTGAAGCTTTCTTT. The whole variable domain, filled in from reference TRBV9 and TRBJ1-1, reads DSGVTQTPKHLITATGQRVTLRCSPRSGDLSVYWYQQSLDQGLQFLIQYYNGEERAKGNILERFSAQQFPDLHSELNLSSLELGDSALYFCASSGNPVMNTEAFFGQGTRLTVV.

The table lists this clonotype with a few counts. The V and J genes are TRBV4-1 and TRBJ1-5, with no clear D. V was pared by 3 bases and J by 0 bases, with 9 bases between. The germline CDR1 and CDR2 sequences are MGHRA and YSYEKL. The CDR3 runs 15 residues. CDR3 protein: CASSHGLSSNQPQHF. DNA of the CDR3: TGCGCCAGCAGCCACGGACTGAGTAGCAATCAGCCCCAGCATTTT.

V and J are TRBV20-1 and TRBJ1-4; 7 positions agree with TRBD1. The germline V gene has CDR1 DFQATT and CDR2 SNEGSKA (reference sequence). This CDR3 region has 17 residues. The ends lost 2 bases at V and 5 bases at J; junction bases unmatched: 14. The CDR3 region is CSARFGNRGTLNEKLFF. The CDR3 bases are TGCAGTGCTAGATTTGGGAACAGGGGAACCTTAAATGAAAAACTGTTTTTT.

The J gene is TRBJ2-1, the V gene TRBV6-1; 8 nucleotides align to TRBD2. Trimming removed 6 bases from V and 0 bases from J; junction bases left unmatched: 13. Looked up from germline, CDR1 is MNHNS and CDR2 is SASEGT. The CDR3 has 18 residues. The CDR3 sequence: CASSSRGGGTSSYNEQFF. The CDR3 region has the DNA TGTGCCAGCAGCTCCCGGGGTGGGGGGACTAGCTCCTACAATGAGCAGTTCTTC.

This clonotype was detected ten times or more. Written as DNA, the CDR3 is TGTGCCAGCAGCCACCTAGCGGGGATCTCCTACAATGAGCAGTTCTTC. Translating it yields CASSHLAGISYNEQFF. The rearrangement joins TRBV4-2 to TRBJ2-1; 9 positions agree with TRBD2. CDR3 length: 16 amino acids. CDR1 is LGHNA, CDR2 YNFKEQ, per germline. V was clipped by 3 bases and J by 0 bases; unmatched bases: 3.

V and J are TRBV28 and TRBJ1-4; D is unresolved. Between the trimmed V and J ends, which lost 5 bases and 3 bases, there was a span of 7 bases. The CDR3 is 13 amino acids. Germline CDR1 reads MDHEN; CDR2 reads SYDVKM. CDR3: CASSPESNEKLFF. DNA of the CDR3: TGTGCCAGCAGTCCGGAATCTAATGAAAAACTGTTTTTT.

This clonotype was seen ten or more times. The chain combines TRBV7-2 with TRBJ2-5; weak D call: TRBD2 (5 bases). The J call may be faulty, since TRBJ2-7 better matches the DNA end. There are 13 residues in the CDR3. The V gene's germline CDR1 is SGHTA and CDR2 FQGNSA. CDR3 bases: TGTGCCAGCAGCTTAGACGGAGGCTACGAGCAGTACTTC. Amino acid sequence: CASSLDGGYEQYF.

In DNA, the CDR3 is TGTGCCAGCGGCGGGAGCGGCTCCTACGAGCAGTACTTC. It codes for CASGGSGSYEQYF. The V call is TRBV7-8, the J call TRBJ2-7, with 7 nucleotides matching TRBD2. There are 13 residues in the CDR3. Germline CDR1 reads SGHVS; CDR2 reads FQNEAQ. After removal of 8 bases from V and 0 bases from J, the junction contained 4 bases not matched to a gene. The variable domain in full, with the rest retrieved from reference TRBV7-8 and TRBJ2-7, is GAGVSQSPRYKVAKRGQDVALRCDPISGHVSLFWYQQALGQGPEFLTYFQNEAQLDKSGLPSDRFFAERPEGSVSTLKIQRTQQEDSAVYLCASGGSGSYEQYFGPGTRLTVT.

The rearrangement links TRBV18 to TRBJ1-4; the D gene is possibly TRBD1 (5 bases). The germline V gene has CDR1 KGHSH and CDR2 LQKENI. V shed 4 bases and J shed 5 bases, with 17 bases lying between them. This CDR3 is built from 16 residues. CDR3 in amino acids: CASSQLEGRLNEKLFF. The CDR3 DNA sequence: TGTGCCAGCTCACAACTTGAGGGACGGTTGAATGAAAAACTGTTTTTT.

On this clonotype itself: A much larger clone differs by one base, so this may be a read error. This chain uses TRBV29-1 with TRBJ2-1; the D gene is possibly TRBD2 (6 bases). Gene TRBJ2-7 matches the end of the DNA better, so the J call may be wrong. Germline-derived CDR1 and CDR2 are SQVTM and ANQGSEA. This CDR3 has 16 residues. The CDR3 sequence is CSGRAREVYAYNEQYF. The CDR3 DNA reads as TGCAGCGGGAGGGCTAGAGAAGTATATGCCTACAATGAGCAGTACTTC.

The chain employs TRBV7-9 and TRBJ2-1; TRBD1 agrees at 8 bases. CDR1 and CDR2 (germline): SEHNR, FQNEAQ (reference sequence). Trimming removed 5 bases from V and 3 bases from J; junction bases left unmatched: 12. The CDR3 is 17 residues long. CDR3 bases: TGTGCCAGCAGCCCTCGGCCAAGACAGGGGATCTACAATGAGCAGTTCTTC. Translated: CASSPRPRQGIYNEQFF.

The rearrangement uses TRBV28 and TRBJ1-2, with D perhaps matching TRBD1 (5 bases). V shed 6 bases and J shed 0 bases, with 14 bases lying between them. This CDR3 contains 15 residues. From germline, CDR1 is MDHEN and CDR2 SYDVKM. CDR3 in amino acids: CASSPGGTPNYGYTF. For the CDR3, the DNA is TGTGCCAGCAGCCCGGGGGGGACCCCTAACTATGGCTACACCTTC.

This clonotype was seen a few times. This rearrangement joins TRBV27 to TRBJ2-5, with D maybe TRBD2 (6 bases). Germline-derived CDR1 and CDR2 are MNHEY and SMNVEV (reference sequence). Trimming removed 4 bases at V and 1 base at J, with 10 bases between. CDR3 length equals 14 residues. CDR3 DNA: TGTGCCAGCAGTTCCCGACTAGGCCAAGAGACCCAGTACTTC. It encodes CASSSRLGQETQYF.

This clonotype has a handful of counts. This rearrangement joins TRBV24-1 to TRBJ2-5; 7 bases line up with TRBD1. Unmatched junction bases numbered 12, after V lost 4 bases and J lost 11 bases. Germline CDR1 reads KGHDR; CDR2 reads SFDVKD. The CDR3 is 14 residues long. DNA for the CDR3: TGTGCCACCAGTGAGACGACAGGGATCGATGAGCAGTACTTC. This gives the protein CATSETTGIDEQYF.

This clonotype has a handful of counts. The CDR3 here is CASSHGTQRETQYF. In DNA, the CDR3 is TGTGCCAGCAGTCACGGGACTCAGAGGGAGACCCAGTACTTC. The rearrangement joins TRBV6-6 to TRBJ2-5, with a possible D match to TRBD2 (6 bases). Germline V gene data show CDR1 as MNHNY and CDR2 as SVGAGI (reference sequence). The CDR3 is 14 residues long. V was cut by 5 bases and J by 5 bases, with 15 bases left in between.

The chain couples TRBV2 to TRBJ2-1, with TRBD2 as a possible D gene (6 bases). Trimming cost V 7 bases and J 9 bases, with 16 bases left between them. The CDR3 runs to 13 residues. The germline V gene encodes CDR1 SNHLY and CDR2 FYNNEI. DNA of the CDR3: TGTGCCAGCATGAGGGAGATGGGGGGTGAGCAGTTCTTC. This translates into CASMREMGGEQFF.

This clonotype appeared a few times. The gene calls are TRBV9 and TRBJ2-1; TRBD2 aligns across 12 bases. The CDR3 is 17 residues long. Trimming cost V 1 base and J 7 bases; bases outside gene matches: 9. CDR1 and CDR2 (germline): SGDLS, YYNGEE. The CDR3 reads CASSVLPTSGRRNEQFF. The DNA for the CDR3 is TGTGCCAGCAGCGTACTACCGACTAGCGGGAGAAGGAATGAGCAGTTCTTC.

The chain has TRBV4-3 and TRBJ2-7, with D possibly TRBD2 on 7 matching bases. The germline V gene encodes CDR1 LGHNA and CDR2 YSLEER. This CDR3 contains 15 residues. V lost 3 bases and J 2 bases, leaving 14 bases between the germline ends. The CDR3 bases are TGCGCCAGCAGCCACCGCCAAGGGGGGGCCTACGAGCAGTACTTC. It yields the protein CASSHRQGGAYEQYF.

The chain carries TRBV18 and TRBJ2-7; D gene uncertain. The CDR3 loop spans 15 amino acids. CDR1 KGHSH and CDR2 LQKENI come from the germline V gene. The ends were cut back, 0 bases at V and 4 bases at J, with 13 bases in the middle. The CDR3 DNA follows: TGTGCCAGCTCACCACCGAGGCCAGTCTTGTACGAGCAGTACTTC. This gives the protein CASSPPRPVLYEQYF.

This clonotype was counted only a few times. J is TRBJ2-7 and V is TRBV13; TRBD2 aligns across 10 bases. J gave up 5 bases and V 5 bases, and 9 bases lay outside the gene matches. Germline V gene sequence: CDR1 PRHDT, CDR2 FYEKMQ (reference sequence). There are 15 residues in the CDR3. CDR3 loop: CASSPPGLAFHEQYF. The CDR3, as DNA: TGTGCCAGCAGCCCTCCGGGACTAGCGTTCCACGAGCAGTACTTC.

The chain carries TRBV29-1 and TRBJ2-3; 9 bases line up with TRBD1. The CDR3 is made up of 14 amino acids. Unmatched junction bases numbered 9, after V lost 7 bases and J lost 4 bases. Germline lookup yields CDR1 SQVTM and CDR2 ANQGSEA. CDR3 sequence: CSGRRDRAADTQYF. CDR3 coding DNA: TGCAGCGGCCGTCGGGACAGGGCTGCAGATACGCAGTATTTT.

This clonotype was counted a few times. This chain joins TRBV24-1 and TRBJ2-1; unclear D gene. V was trimmed by 9 bases and J by 12 bases, leaving 17 bases between them. Germline CDR1 KGHDR, CDR2 SFDVKD. The CDR3 is 12 amino acids. CDR3 DNA: TGTGCCACCTCATCGACTCGACCGGGGCAGTTCTTC. It specifies CATSSTRPGQFF.

This rearrangement joins TRBV5-1 to TRBJ1-2; the D gene is possibly TRBD1 (6 bases). This CDR3 has 14 residues. The V end lost 4 bases, the J end lost 3 bases, and 13 bases lay between the germline ends. CDR1 and CDR2 from the germline V gene are SGHRS and YFSETQ. DNA for the CDR3: TGCGCCAGCAGCACTGGACAGACCTACTATGGCTACACCTTC. Its translation is CASSTGQTYYGYTF.

This clonotype occurred a few times. This chain links TRBV12-1 with TRBJ2-7; no DNA check was done on the table's D call, TRBD2. TRBV12-1 is a pseudogene segment. There are 16 residues in the CDR3. The CDR3 protein is CASSRSPGLVPYEQYF. The CDR3 DNA reads TGTGCCAGCAGTCGTTCCCCGGGACTAGTCCCCTACGAGCAGTACTTC.

J is TRBJ2-3 and V is TRBV12-3 or TRBV12-4; 7 bases agree with TRBD1. The CDR3 is 14 residues long. Losses at the gene ends were 5 bases for V and 3 bases for J; bases not matched to a gene: 5. The chain's CDR3 is CASSPRGKTDTQYF. DNA of the CDR3: TGTGCCAGCAGTCCCAGGGGGAAAACAGATACGCAGTATTTT.